This is a list of T cell receptor beta chains from one sample in a study of T cells in Graves' hyperthyroidism and ophthalmopathy. TCRdb reanalysed the multiplex PCR reads using MiXCR and keeps one entry per CDR3 protein. The sample contains hundreds of thousands of distinct CDR3 sequences, 20% of which appear only once. The sequencing sample was made of blood. Receptor source: a man between 25 and 39 years old with Graves' ophthalmopathy. CDR3s include the opening cysteine and the closing phenylalanine or tryptophan. Clone size is stated in some rows and not others, as once, few, many or a class when expanded.

clone_size v_call cdr3_aa
many TRBV5-1 CASSLEYVAGSSYNEQFF
- TRBV27 CASSLAVWGEQYF
few TRBV20-1 CSATGGGNQPQHF
- TRBV9 CASSVGQGNIQYF
many TRBV18 CASSLQKEGTEAFF
- TRBV13 CASSPGTELSPLHF
- TRBV7-2 CASSLGTSGSAYEQYF
few TRBV20-1 CSARKPPQGNNEQFF
few TRBV24-1 CATTRGAETEAFF
many TRBV20-1 CSANRGANQPQHF
- TRBV9 CASRVGAYNEQFF